Following are 15 T cell receptor beta chains from one sample sequenced in a study of blood T cell repertoires in COVID-19. Using immunoSEQ multiplex PCR, the repertoire was profiled, and TCRdb retains in-frame clones only, with some absent. This table has 70,000 to 95,000 clones, 70% to 90% appearing once. The sample comprised peripheral blood. Receptors originate from a woman of 80 years or more with acute or convalescent COVID-19.

With regard to this clone: Distinct nucleotide sequences in the sample also encode this CDR3. The V call is TRBV7-2, the J call TRBJ1-5, with 7 bases aligning to TRBD1. This CDR3 has 14 amino acids. V lost 4 bases, J lost 3 bases, and 3 bases stayed unmatched. Germline V CDR1 and CDR2: SGHTA, FQGNSA. The chain's CDR3 is CASSSGQINQPQHF. DNA of the CDR3: TGTGCCAGCAGCTCGGGACAGATCAATCAGCCCCAGCATTTT.

The V and J genes are TRBV19 and TRBJ2-5, with 8 positions matching TRBD2. The CDR3 runs 11 residues. Germline V CDR1 and CDR2: LNHDA, SQIVND (reference sequence). J lost 8 bases, V lost 9 bases, and 5 bases had no gene match. CDR3 amino acids: CASRAGATQYF. CDR3 coding DNA: TGTGCCAGCCGAGCGGGAGCCACCCAGTACTTC.

The chain is built from TRBV30 and TRBJ1-3; D may be TRBD1 (6 bases). The CDR3 sequence is 15 residues long. V gave up 2 bases and J gave up 0 bases, with 11 bases separating them. Germline CDR1 GTSNPN, CDR2 SVGIG (reference sequence). CDR3 protein: CAWSPTGLSGNTIYF. In nucleotides, the CDR3 is TGTGCCTGGAGTCCGACAGGTCTCTCTGGAAACACCATATATTTT.

The CDR3 is CATSRDLTSTDTQYF. The CDR3 coding sequence is TGTGCCACCAGCAGAGACTTAACTAGCACAGATACGCAGTATTTT. The chain uses TRBV15 and TRBJ2-3; no firm D call. Trimming pared 0 bases from V and 0 bases from J, leaving 7 bases between. Per the germline V gene, CDR1 is LNHNV and CDR2 is YYDKDF (reference sequence). This CDR3 has 15 amino acids.

There are a few counts of this clone. The V gene is TRBV5-5, the J gene TRBJ2-5; 8 bases match TRBD2. With 4 bases clipped from V and 9 bases from J, the junction kept 8 bases outside the gene matches. Germline V gives CDR1 SGHKS, CDR2 YYEKEE (reference sequence). The length of the CDR3 is 13 residues. In DNA form, the CDR3 reads TGTGCCAGCAGCGTCGGGACTAGTGTAGCCCAGTACTTC. Encoded protein: CASSVGTSVAQYF. Combining the CDR3 with reference TRBV5-5 and TRBJ2-5 gives the whole variable domain DAGVTQSPTHLIKTRGQQVTLRCSPISGHKSVSWYQQVLGQGPQFIFQYYEKEERGRGNFPDRFSARQFPNYSSELNVNALLLGDSALYLCASSVGTSVAQYFGPGTRLLVL.

The V call is TRBV19, the J call TRBJ2-1, with 9 bases that match TRBD2. The CDR3 is 16 residues long. The V gene's germline CDR1 is LNHDA and CDR2 SQIVND (reference sequence). Trimming cost V 4 bases and J 6 bases; bases outside gene matches: 10. The CDR3 coding sequence is TGTGCCAGTAGTACAATTAGCGGGAGTGGTTTCAATGAGCAGTTCTTC. Translating gives CASSTISGSGFNEQFF.

The chain uses TRBV11-2 and TRBJ2-7; 7 positions match TRBD2. J was trimmed by 4 bases and V by 5 bases; bases with no gene match: 5. CDR3 length: 13 amino acids. Germline assignment: CDR1 SGHAT and CDR2 FQNNGV. Here the CDR3 DNA reads TGTGCCAGCAGCCCCCCGGGGGGTTACGAGCAGTACTTC. This sequence encodes CASSPPGGYEQYF.

In this sample, this clone turned up a few times. J is TRBJ2-7 and V is TRBV6-5, with TRBD1 identical over 8 bases. Per the germline V gene, CDR1 is MNHEY and CDR2 is SVGAGI. The length of the CDR3 is 14 residues. After removal of 7 bases from V and 2 bases from J, the junction contained 7 bases not matched to a gene. The CDR3 DNA is TGTGCCAGCACTACCGGACAGGGAGCCTACGAGCAGTACTTC. Protein sequence: CASTTGQGAYEQYF.

The rearrangement joins TRBV5-1 to TRBJ2-7; perhaps TRBD1 as D (5 bases). The length of the CDR3 is 16 residues. The V gene's germline CDR1 is SGHRS and CDR2 YFSETQ. Trimming stripped 4 bases from V and 0 bases from J, with 17 bases between. CDR3 bases: TGCGCCAGCAGCGAAAAGGGGTCATCGAGCTCCTACGAGCAGTACTTC. Translation gives CASSEKGSSSSYEQYF.

The gene calls are TRBV6-1 and TRBJ2-7; the match to TRBD1 covers 8 bases. Unmatched junction bases numbered 10, after V lost 4 bases and J lost 2 bases. The germline gives CDR1 MNHNS, CDR2 SASEGT. The CDR3 is 16 amino acids. Here the CDR3 reads CASSATGQVNPYEQYF. CDR3 in DNA: TGTGCCAGCAGTGCTACGGGACAGGTTAATCCCTACGAGCAGTACTTC.

The chain combines TRBV9 with TRBJ2-1; 8 bases line up with TRBD2. V lost 0 bases and J lost 12; bases outside the gene matches: 2. Germline V CDR1 and CDR2: SGDLS, YYNGEE. The length of the CDR3 is 12 residues. CDR3 amino acids: CASSVASGPQFF. For the CDR3, the DNA is TGTGCCAGCAGCGTAGCTAGCGGGCCGCAGTTCTTC. The complete variable domain, with remaining parts taken from reference TRBV9 and TRBJ2-1, reads DSGVTQTPKHLITATGQRVTLRCSPRSGDLSVYWYQQSLDQGLQFLIQYYNGEERAKGNILERFSAQQFPDLHSELNLSSLELGDSALYFCASSVASGPQFFGPGTRLTVL.

J is TRBJ2-3 and V is TRBV5-4, with 11 positions matching TRBD2. Trimming cost V 0 bases and J 0 bases; bases outside gene matches: 6. CDR3 length: 18 residues. Looked up from germline, CDR1 is SGHNT and CDR2 is YYREEE (reference sequence). CDR3: CASSLDSGGARSTDTQYF. CDR3 sequence (DNA): TGTGCCAGCAGCTTGGATAGCGGGGGGGCGAGGAGCACAGATACGCAGTATTTT.

The chain uses TRBV6-5 and TRBJ1-2; D is unclear. CDR1 is MNHEY, CDR2 SVGAGI, per germline. The V end was cut by 2 bases, the J end by 0 bases, with 13 bases between. The CDR3 spans 16 residues. The DNA of the CDR3 is TGTGCCAGCAGTTACACAGTGAGACCAGCTAACTATGGCTACACCTTC. Amino acids: CASSYTVRPANYGYTF.

The rearrangement links TRBV3-1 (or the pseudogene TRBV3-2) to TRBJ2-2; D gene unclear. The CDR3 consists of 16 residues. V was pared by 3 bases and J by 3 bases, with 14 bases between. The V gene's germline CDR1 is LGHDT and CDR2 YNNKEL (reference sequence). CDR3 in DNA: TGTGCCAGCAGCCAGATCCCGATTCAGGACACCGGGGAGCTGTTTTTT. Its protein is CASSQIPIQDTGELFF.

This chain links TRBV5-1 with TRBJ2-3; TRBD1 might be the D (5 bases). V was pared by 2 bases and J by 2 bases, with 12 bases between. The CDR3 has 15 residues. Germline V gene lookup returns CDR1 SGHRS and CDR2 YFSETQ. The CDR3 loop is CASSFRARTTDTQYF. As DNA, the CDR3 is TGCGCCAGCAGCTTCAGGGCTAGGACCACAGATACGCAGTATTTT.